The TCR beta chain under discussion was sequenced for a study of sequential checkpoint blockade in melanoma. Across the whole study: First-line arms were nivolumab then ipilimumab, or the reverse, randomized 1:1. After nivolumab or ipilimumab alone, some 22 patients had week-13 rebiopsies.

Losses at the gene ends were 8 bases for V and 0 bases for J; bases not matched to a gene: 6. Germline CDR1 and CDR2: SGHNT and YENEEA. The CDR3 runs 15 residues. Generated by immunoSEQ multiplex PCR, the TCRdb table keeps only in-frame clones and is missing some. Of about 3,200 clones listed, about 20% are singletons. Treatment given: randomized to nivolumab then ipilimumab (arm A) or the reverse (arm B). This clone has a handful of counts. The sequence was collected from a human donor with melanoma. The material sequenced was tumor tissue (inferred from file names), taken from a patient given nivolumab and ipilimumab in sequence. The chain carries TRBV11-3 and TRBJ2-2; 7 nucleotides match TRBD2. CDR3 amino acids: CASGSGVSNTGELFF. In nucleotides, the CDR3 is TGTGCCAGCGGGAGCGGGGTCTCGAACACCGGGGAGCTGTTTTTT.